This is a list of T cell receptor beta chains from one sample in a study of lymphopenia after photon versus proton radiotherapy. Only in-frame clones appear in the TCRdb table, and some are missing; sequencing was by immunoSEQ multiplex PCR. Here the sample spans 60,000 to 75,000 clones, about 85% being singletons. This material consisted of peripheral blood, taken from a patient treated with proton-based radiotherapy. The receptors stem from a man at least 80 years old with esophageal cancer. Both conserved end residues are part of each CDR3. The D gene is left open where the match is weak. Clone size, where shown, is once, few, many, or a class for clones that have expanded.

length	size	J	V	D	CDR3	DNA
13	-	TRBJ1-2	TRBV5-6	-	CASSLRQDYGYTF	TGTGCCAGCAGCTTGCGACAGGACTATGGCTACACCTTC
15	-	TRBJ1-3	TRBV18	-	CASSPAGDSGNTIYF	TGTGCCAGCTCACCAGCCGGAGACTCTGGAAACACCATATATTTT
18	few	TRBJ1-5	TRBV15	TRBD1	CATSRSGTGTGAGQPQHF	TGTGCCACCAGCAGATCGGGAACCGGGACAGGGGCAGGCCAGCCCCAGCATTTT
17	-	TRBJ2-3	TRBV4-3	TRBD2	CASSQDIAGTSTDTQYF	TGCGCCAGCAGCCAAGATATAGCGGGGACTAGCACAGATACGCAGTATTTT
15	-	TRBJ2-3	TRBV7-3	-	CASSLWGRAGDTQYF	TGTGCCAGCAGCTTATGGGGCCGGGCGGGAGATACGCAGTATTTT
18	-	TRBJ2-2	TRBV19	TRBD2	CASSPTLSSGRRGGELFF	TGTGCCAGTAGCCCTACCCTCTCTAGCGGGAGAAGGGGCGGGGAGCTGTTTTTT
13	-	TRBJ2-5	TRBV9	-	CASSVRDQETQYF	TGTGCCAGCAGCGTAAGGGATCAAGAGACCCAGTACTTC
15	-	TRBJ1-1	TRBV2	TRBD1	CASSGTDRGITEAFF	TGTGCCAGCAGTGGAACGGACAGGGGGATCACTGAAGCTTTCTTT
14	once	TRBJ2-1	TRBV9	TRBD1	CASSVTGAQNEQFF	TGTGCCAGCAGCGTGACAGGGGCCCAAAATGAGCAGTTCTTC
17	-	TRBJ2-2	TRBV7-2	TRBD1	CASSQDTGQANTGELFF	TGCGCCAGCAGCCAAGATACAGGACAGGCCAACACCGGGGAGCTGTTTTTT
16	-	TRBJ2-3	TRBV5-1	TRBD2	CASSPGTSGETDTQYF	TGCGCCAGCAGCCCTGGGACTAGCGGGGAGACAGATACGCAGTATTTT
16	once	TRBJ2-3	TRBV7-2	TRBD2	CASSSETSGNTDTQYF	TGTGCCAGCAGCTCAGAAACTAGCGGGAACACAGATACGCAGTATTTT
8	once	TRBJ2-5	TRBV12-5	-	CASGSGDF	TGTGCTAGTGGTTCCGGGGACTTC
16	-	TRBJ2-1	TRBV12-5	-	CASGLKRYFSYNEQFF	TGTGCTAGTGGTTTGAAGCGGTATTTCTCCTACAATGAGCAGTTCTTC
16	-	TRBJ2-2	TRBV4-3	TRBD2	CASSPTAGKNTGELFF	TGCGCCAGCAGCCCTACAGCGGGGAAGAACACCGGGGAGCTGTTTTTT
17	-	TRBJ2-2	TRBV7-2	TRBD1	CASRTSWDRVGTGELFF	TGTGCCAGCAGAACCTCCTGGGACAGGGTTGGTACCGGGGAGCTGTTTTTT
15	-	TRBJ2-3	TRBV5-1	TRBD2	CASSLAGGATDTQYF	TGCGCCAGCAGCTTGGCCGGGGGGGCCACAGATACGCAGTATTTT
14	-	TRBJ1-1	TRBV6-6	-	CASTTSPGGTEAFF	TGTGCCAGCACTACCTCTCCCGGGGGCACTGAAGCTTTCTTT
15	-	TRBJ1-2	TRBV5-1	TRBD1	CASSLRQGEFFGYTF	TGCGCCAGCAGCTTGCGTCAGGGGGAGTTCTTTGGCTACACCTTC
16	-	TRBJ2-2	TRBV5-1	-	CASSPRTGRGTGELFF	TGCGCCAGCAGCCCACGGACAGGGCGGGGGACCGGGGAGCTGTTTTTT
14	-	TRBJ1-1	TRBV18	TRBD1	CASSRGRGEGEAFF	TGTGCCAGCTCACGGGGCAGGGGGGAAGGTGAAGCTTTCTTT
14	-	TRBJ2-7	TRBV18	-	CASSPGTLSYEQYF	TGTGCCAGCTCCCCCGGGACGCTATCCTACGAGCAGTACTTC
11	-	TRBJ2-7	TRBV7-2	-	CASSLLYEQYF	TGTGCCAGCAGCCTCCTATACGAGCAGTACTTC
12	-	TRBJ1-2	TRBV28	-	CATTDTNYGYTF	TGTGCCACGACTGACACCAACTATGGCTACACCTTC
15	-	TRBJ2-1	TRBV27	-	CASTPGFRWGPEQFF	TGTGCCAGCACCCCTGGATTCCGGTGGGGGCCTGAGCAGTTCTTC
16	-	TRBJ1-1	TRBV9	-	CASSVGGGGVNTEAFF	TGTGCCAGCAGCGTAGGGGGTGGAGGGGTGAACACTGAAGCTTTCTTT
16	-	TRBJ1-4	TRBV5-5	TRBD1	CASSRVQGATNEKLFF	TGTGCCAGCAGTCGTGTACAGGGGGCAACTAATGAAAAACTGTTTTTT
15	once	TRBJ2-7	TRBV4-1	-	CASSQGSKEAYEQYF	TGCGCCAGCAGCCAAGGCAGTAAGGAGGCCTACGAGCAGTACTTC
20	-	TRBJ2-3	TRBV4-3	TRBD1	CASSQRDRGPFLPNTDTQYF	TGCGCCAGCAGCCAACGGGACAGGGGGCCGTTCCTACCGAACACAGATACGCAGTATTTT
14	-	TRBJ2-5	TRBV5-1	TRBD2	CASTAGTSSETQYF	TGCGCCAGCACCGCCGGGACTAGCAGCGAGACCCAGTACTTC
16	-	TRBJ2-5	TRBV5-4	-	CASSLGGNQAQETQYF	TGTGCCAGCAGCTTGGGTGGGAACCAAGCCCAAGAGACCCAGTACTTC
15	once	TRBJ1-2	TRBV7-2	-	CASSHGKGAIYGYTF	TGTGCCAGCAGCCACGGTAAAGGGGCCATCTATGGCTACACCTTC
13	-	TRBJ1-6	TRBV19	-	CASSTTGRSPLHF	TGTGCCAGTAGTACCACAGGGCGATCACCCCTCCACTTT
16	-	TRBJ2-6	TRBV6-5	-	CASSYLKYSGANVLTF	TGTGCCAGCAGTTACTTAAAATACTCTGGGGCCAACGTCCTGACTTTC
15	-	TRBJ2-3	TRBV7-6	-	CASSFRGASTDTQYF	TGTGCCAGCAGCTTTCGCGGGGCTAGCACAGATACGCAGTATTTT
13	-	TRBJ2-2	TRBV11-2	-	CASSLRIGGELFF	TGTGCCAGCAGCTTAAGGATTGGGGGGGAGCTGTTTTTT
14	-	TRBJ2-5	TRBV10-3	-	CAISTVTGWETQYF	TGTGCCATCAGTACGGTAACGGGGTGGGAGACCCAGTACTTC
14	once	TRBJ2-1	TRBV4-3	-	CASSQDITTDEQFF	TGCGCCAGCAGCCAAGATATTACGACGGATGAGCAGTTCTTC
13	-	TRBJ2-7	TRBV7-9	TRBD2	CASSLAGGGEQYF	TGTGCCAGCAGCCTGGCGGGAGGGGGTGAGCAGTACTTC
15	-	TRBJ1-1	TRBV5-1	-	CASSLSEGPNTEAFF	TGCGCCAGCAGCTTGTCGGAGGGTCCGAACACTGAAGCTTTCTTT
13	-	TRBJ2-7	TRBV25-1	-	CASSPSPTYEQYF	TGTGCCAGCAGCCCCAGTCCAACCTACGAGCAGTACTTC